These 10 T cell receptor beta chains were all obtained from the same sample, sequenced in a study of shared T cell receptors in the human thymus. This table comes from immunoSEQ multiplex PCR, and its TCRdb copy is limited to in-frame clones, with some not included. The sample includes 600,000 to 900,000 clones, 80% to 90% of them seen just once. The data also belong to a second study, concerning human thymus T cells.

Sequencing was carried out using thymocytes. These TCRs come from a girl under three years old with a congenital heart defect.

This clone was seen only once. The chain employs TRBV19 and TRBJ1-2; 10 bases align to TRBD1. The CDR3 extends over 19 amino acids. The V segment lost 7 bases and the J segment 4 bases; nucleotides outside the gene matches: 21. Looked up from germline, CDR1 is LNHDA and CDR2 is SQIVND (reference sequence). CDR3 nucleotides: TGTGCCAGTACCGCCCCGCTGGGGGACAGGGGCCCGAATCCCTATGGCTACACCTTC. Translated, it gives CASTAPLGDRGPNPYGYTF.

The sample holds a few counts of this clone. The V gene is TRBV5-4, the J gene TRBJ2-7; D is unresolved. V lost 0 bases to trimming and J lost 3 bases, with 19 bases between them. The CDR3 is 17 amino acids. Germline values: CDR1 SGHNT, CDR2 YYREEE (reference sequence). CDR3 coding DNA: TGTGCCAGCAGCTTGGACCAGGTAGACCCCCTGGGCTACGAGCAGTACTTC. It is translated as CASSLDQVDPLGYEQYF.

In the case of this clone: At the DNA level, this CDR3 is encoded by other sequences in the same sample as well. The chain links TRBV6-6 to TRBJ1-2; D gene uncertain. The CDR3 is made up of 12 amino acids. CDR1 and CDR2 (germline): MNHNY, SVGAGI (reference sequence). V was shortened by 4 bases and J by 3 bases, with 6 bases between the two germline ends. CDR3 sequence: CASSSGDYGYTF. DNA for the CDR3: TGTGCCAGCAGTTCCGGGGACTATGGCTACACCTTC.

This clone has more than one count but fewer than ten. V and J are TRBV9 and TRBJ2-1, with a weak D call TRBD2 (5 bases). The germline V and J ends were trimmed by 4 bases and 0 bases, with 14 bases remaining between them. There are 16 residues in the CDR3. Germline assignment: CDR1 SGDLS and CDR2 YYNGEE. The CDR3 DNA follows: TGTGCCAGCAGCCCTCCCGGGGTGCGCTCCTACAATGAGCAGTTCTTC. It specifies CASSPPGVRSYNEQFF.

This clone was seen once. The chain employs TRBV5-1 and TRBJ1-2, with D uncertain. With 2 bases removed from V and 2 bases from J, the gap between germline ends came to 16 bases. This CDR3 has 16 residues. Germline CDR1 SGHRS, CDR2 YFSETQ. CDR3 region: CASSFGHGEVNYGYTF. In DNA form, the CDR3 reads TGCGCCAGCAGCTTTGGTCACGGGGAAGTCAACTATGGCTACACCTTC. Using reference TRBV5-1 and TRBJ1-2 for the parts outside the CDR3, the full variable domain is KAGVTQTPRYLIKTRGQQVTLSCSPISGHRSVSWYQQTPGQGLQFLFEYFSETQRNKGNFPGRFSGRQFSNSRSEMNVSTLELGDSALYLCASSFGHGEVNYGYTFGSGTRLTVV.

V and J are TRBV19 and TRBJ1-2; D remains ambiguous. V lost 5 bases and J lost 5, with 12 bases in between. CDR3 size: 13 residues. The germline V gene encodes CDR1 LNHDA and CDR2 SQIVND (reference sequence). The CDR3 spells CASSASRGYGYTF. The CDR3 DNA reads as TGTGCCAGTAGTGCCTCCAGAGGATATGGCTACACCTTC.

This clone has only a few counts. The chain is built from TRBV19 and TRBJ2-7, with a tentative D call TRBD1 (6 bases). The V gene's germline CDR1 is LNHDA and CDR2 SQIVND (reference sequence). V shed 5 bases and J shed 2 bases, with 13 bases lying between them. The CDR3 has 14 residues. CDR3 protein: CASSVRDKPYEQYF. The CDR3 DNA reads TGTGCCAGTAGTGTCCGGGACAAGCCCTACGAGCAGTACTTC.

V gene TRBV18 combines with J gene TRBJ2-7; no reliable D call. This CDR3 spans 13 amino acids. Deletions cut 2 bases from V and 5 bases from J, with 10 bases between. The germline V gene encodes CDR1 KGHSH and CDR2 LQKENI. The CDR3 reads CASSPTGFHEQYF. The DNA for the CDR3 is TGTGCCAGCTCACCAACCGGGTTTCACGAGCAGTACTTC.

The chain uses TRBV25-1 and TRBJ2-5; 8 bases map to TRBD1. From germline, CDR1 is MGHDK and CDR2 SYGVNS. There are 15 residues in the CDR3. V lost 2 bases and J lost 6; bases outside the gene matches: 8. The CDR3 protein is CASSEATGDGQTQYF. DNA for the CDR3: TGTGCCAGCAGTGAAGCGACAGGGGATGGTCAGACCCAGTACTTC.

The count of this clone is one. CDR3 sequence (DNA): TGCAGCGTTAGCGGGGGGGCCGAGACCCAGTACTTC. Protein sequence: CSVSGGAETQYF. The rearrangement uses TRBV29-1 and TRBJ2-5; TRBD2 agrees at 10 bases. Looked up from germline, CDR1 is SQVTM and CDR2 is ANQGSEA. This CDR3 has 12 amino acids. V shed 5 bases and J 5 bases; nucleotides not matched to a gene: 2. The full variable domain, rest sourced from reference TRBV29-1 and TRBJ2-5, is SAVISQKPSRDICQRGTSLTIQCQVDSQVTMMFWYRQQPGQSLTLIATANQGSEATYESGFVIDKFPISRPNLTFSTLTVSNMSPEDSSIYLCSVSGGAETQYFGPGTRLLVL.